A single sample gave rise to the 12 T cell receptor beta chains below, sequenced in a study of cytomegalovirus exposure and HLA in healthy donors. In the PCR, 60 Vbeta and 13 Jbeta primers were used. The data were produced by immunoSEQ multiplex PCR, yet TCRdb's version contains in-frame clones alone and is incomplete. The sample has approximately 160,000 clones, around 77% seen once; the top ten hold 1%. The sequenced material came from PBMCs. All receptors derive from a woman between 45 and 65 years old in good health and CMV-seropositive.

This chain joins TRBV5-6 and TRBJ2-7, with no clear D. CDR3 length equals 11 residues. V lost 5 bases and J lost 4, with 7 bases in between. Germline assignment: CDR1 SGHDT and CDR2 YYEEEE. The CDR3 reads CASRTQYEQYF. CDR3 in DNA: TGTGCCAGCAGGACACAGTACGAGCAGTACTTC.

This clone turned up a few times. The gene calls are TRBV11-2 and TRBJ2-1; 8 nucleotides agree with TRBD2. Germline assignment: CDR1 SGHAT and CDR2 FQNNGV. V shed 5 bases and J 0 bases; nucleotides not matched to a gene: 9. This CDR3 is built from 17 residues. As DNA, the CDR3 is TGTGCCAGCAGCCCCAAGGGGAGCGGGAGCTCCTACAATGAGCAGTTCTTC. Protein sequence: CASSPKGSGSSYNEQFF.

The chain is built from TRBV28 and TRBJ1-5; 7 nucleotides agree with TRBD1. The CDR3 runs to 15 residues. With 8 bases clipped from V and 3 bases from J, the junction kept 10 bases outside the gene matches. Germline V gene data show CDR1 as MDHEN and CDR2 as SYDVKM. The CDR3 nucleotides read TGTGCCAGCCTTCCGGGACAGCTACCCAATCAGCCCCAGCATTTT. It encodes CASLPGQLPNQPQHF.

This clone has at least ten counts. The V gene is TRBV28, the J gene TRBJ2-7; D possibly corresponds to TRBD1 (6 bases). V lost 7 bases, J lost 1 base, and 14 bases lay in between. CDR3 length equals 14 residues. Germline-derived CDR1 and CDR2 are MDHEN and SYDVKM. The CDR3, as DNA: TGTGCCAGCACTACCCCTGGACAGTCCTACGAGCAGTACTTC. It encodes CASTTPGQSYEQYF.

The chain joins TRBV5-1 to TRBJ2-3, with D perhaps matching TRBD2 (6 bases). Germline V gives CDR1 SGHRS, CDR2 YFSETQ. The germline V and J ends were trimmed by 0 bases and 5 bases, with 10 bases remaining between them. The CDR3 spans 14 residues. The CDR3 bases are TGCGCCAGCAGCTTGGAAGGAGGGAGAGATACGCAGTATTTT. This encodes CASSLEGGRDTQYF.

V gene TRBV2 combines with J gene TRBJ2-2; D perhaps matches TRBD2 (6 bases). V gave up 6 bases and J gave up 11 bases, with 13 bases separating them. This CDR3 spans 12 amino acids. Germline V lookup: CDR1 SNHLY, CDR2 FYNNEI. CDR3 in DNA: TGTGCCAGCAGACCGGGACTTGCTGAGCTGTTTTTT. Protein: CASRPGLAELFF.

In this sample, this clone turned up once. V gene TRBV5-1 combines with J gene TRBJ1-1; D remains unclear. The CDR3 contains 14 residues. Deletions cut 2 bases from V and 2 bases from J, with 10 bases between. Per germline, CDR1 SGHRS and CDR2 YFSETQ. The CDR3 nucleotides are TGCGCCAGCAGCTTAATTAGATTTAACACTGAAGCTTTCTTT. Its translation is CASSLIRFNTEAFF.

V gene TRBV6-1 combines with J gene TRBJ2-3; 8 nucleotides align to TRBD1. Germline values: CDR1 MNHNS, CDR2 SASEGT. The junction had 4 bases not matched to a gene; V was cut back by 3 bases and J by 2 bases. CDR3 length equals 15 residues. For the CDR3, the DNA is TGTGCCAGCAGTGACAGGGGGCGCGACACAGATACGCAGTATTTT. It specifies CASSDRGRDTDTQYF.

CDR3 in DNA: TGTGCCAGCAGCTTTAGGACAGGGGGCCTCTACGAGCAGTACTTC. It yields the protein CASSFRTGGLYEQYF. The rearrangement links TRBV13 to TRBJ2-7, with TRBD1 matching over 11 bases. Trimming at V came to 3 bases and at J to 3 bases, leaving 4 bases not matched to a gene. CDR1 and CDR2 (germline): PRHDT, FYEKMQ (reference sequence). The CDR3 loop spans 15 amino acids.

The chain has TRBV5-1 and TRBJ2-2; D gene uncertain. Germline CDR1 and CDR2: SGHRS and YFSETQ. Trimming took off 4 bases at V and 3 bases at J, with 10 bases between the two ends. CDR3 length equals 14 residues. The CDR3 bases are TGCGCCAGCAGCCGCATAGTTGACACCGGGGAGCTGTTTTTT. Protein: CASSRIVDTGELFF.

The chain links TRBV5-6 to TRBJ1-2; 7 bases match TRBD1. CDR3 length: 13 amino acids. The junction had 5 bases not matched to a gene; V was cut back by 4 bases and J by 5 bases. Germline assignment: CDR1 SGHDT and CDR2 YYEEEE. CDR3 coding DNA: TGTGCCAGCAGCCGACAGGGCAATTATGGCTACACCTTC. This codes for CASSRQGNYGYTF.

This rearrangement joins TRBV5-1 to TRBJ1-4; 11 positions match TRBD1. Germline CDR1 SGHRS, CDR2 YFSETQ. This CDR3 is built from 15 residues. Trimming cost V 5 bases and J 8 bases; bases outside gene matches: 8. The CDR3 sequence: CASSYAGTGGEKLFF. In DNA form, the CDR3 reads TGCGCCAGCAGTTACGCCGGGACAGGGGGGGAAAAACTGTTTTTT.